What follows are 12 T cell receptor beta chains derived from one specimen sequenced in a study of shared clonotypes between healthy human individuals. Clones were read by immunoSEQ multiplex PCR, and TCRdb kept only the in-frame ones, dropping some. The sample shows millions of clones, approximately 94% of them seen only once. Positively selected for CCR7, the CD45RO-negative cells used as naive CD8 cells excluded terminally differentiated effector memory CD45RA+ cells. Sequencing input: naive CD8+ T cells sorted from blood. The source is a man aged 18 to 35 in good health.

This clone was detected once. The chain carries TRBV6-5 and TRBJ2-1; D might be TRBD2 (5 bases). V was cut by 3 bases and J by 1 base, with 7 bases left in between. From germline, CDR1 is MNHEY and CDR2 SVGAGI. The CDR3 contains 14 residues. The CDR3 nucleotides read TGTGCCAGCAGTTATGGGGAGTCCTACAATGAGCAGTTCTTC. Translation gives CASSYGESYNEQFF.

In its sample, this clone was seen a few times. Here the CDR3 reads CASTHLLDSSEGYTF. Written as DNA, the CDR3 is TGTGCCAGCACCCATCTTCTGGACAGTTCTGAAGGCTACACCTTC. The chain has TRBV27 and TRBJ1-2; the D gene is possibly TRBD1 (6 bases). The CDR3 runs 15 residues. Germline-derived CDR1 and CDR2 are MNHEY and SMNVEV (reference sequence). Trimming cost V 7 bases and J 8 bases, with 23 bases left between them.

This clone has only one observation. The CDR3 protein is CASSQTGLLQETQYF. In nucleotides, the CDR3 is TGTGCCAGCAGCCAAACGGGACTACTCCAAGAGACCCAGTACTTC. This chain connects TRBV4-2 to TRBJ2-5; 7 positions agree with TRBD2. V lost 2 bases, J lost 1 base, and 4 bases stayed unmatched. The CDR3 length is 15 residues. Looked up from germline, CDR1 is LGHNA and CDR2 is YNFKEQ.

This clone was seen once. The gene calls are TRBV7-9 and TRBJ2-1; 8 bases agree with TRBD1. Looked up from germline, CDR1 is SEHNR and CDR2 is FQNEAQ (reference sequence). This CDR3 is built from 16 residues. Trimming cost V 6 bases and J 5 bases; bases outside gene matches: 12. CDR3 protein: CASSFNRDRSNNEQFF. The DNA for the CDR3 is TGTGCCAGCAGTTTTAACCGGGACAGGTCTAACAATGAGCAGTTCTTC.

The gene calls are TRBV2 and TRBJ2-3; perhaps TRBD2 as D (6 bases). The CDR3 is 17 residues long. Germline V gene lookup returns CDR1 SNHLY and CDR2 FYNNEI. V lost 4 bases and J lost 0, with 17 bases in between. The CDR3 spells CASSGWTPGSSTDTQYF. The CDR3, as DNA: TGTGCCAGCAGTGGATGGACCCCCGGGAGTAGCACAGATACGCAGTATTTT.

The chain's CDR3 is CASSIGQGALYGYTF. DNA for the CDR3: TGTGCCAGCAGTATCGGACAGGGGGCGCTTTATGGCTACACCTTC. This chain links TRBV27 with TRBJ1-2; TRBD1 matches 11 bases. This CDR3 has 15 residues. J was trimmed by 5 bases and V by 5 bases; bases with no gene match: 7. Germline V gene sequence: CDR1 MNHEY, CDR2 SMNVEV (reference sequence).

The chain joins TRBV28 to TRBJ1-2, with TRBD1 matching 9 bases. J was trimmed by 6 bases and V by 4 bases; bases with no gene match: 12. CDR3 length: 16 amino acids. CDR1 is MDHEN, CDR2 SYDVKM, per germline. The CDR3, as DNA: TGTGCCAGCAGTTCGGGCGACAGGGGGTATGGAGATGGCTACACCTTC. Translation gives CASSSGDRGYGDGYTF.

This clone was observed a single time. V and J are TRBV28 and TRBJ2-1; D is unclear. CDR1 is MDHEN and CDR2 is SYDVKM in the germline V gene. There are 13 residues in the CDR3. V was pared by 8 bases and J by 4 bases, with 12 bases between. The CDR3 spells CASHKPPYNEQFF. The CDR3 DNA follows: TGTGCCAGCCATAAGCCTCCTTACAATGAGCAGTTCTTC.

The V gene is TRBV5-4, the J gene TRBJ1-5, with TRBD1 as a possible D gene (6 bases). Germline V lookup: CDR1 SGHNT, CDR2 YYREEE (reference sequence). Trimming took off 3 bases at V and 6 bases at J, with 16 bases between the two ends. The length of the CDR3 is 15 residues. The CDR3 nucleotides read TGTGCCAGCAGCTCGACTCGCACAGGGTCTCAGCCCCAGCATTTT. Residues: CASSSTRTGSQPQHF.

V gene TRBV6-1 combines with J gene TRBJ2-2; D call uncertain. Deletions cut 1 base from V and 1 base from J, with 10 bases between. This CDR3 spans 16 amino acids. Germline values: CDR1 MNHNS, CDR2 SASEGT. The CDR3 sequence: CASSEGRPLNTGELFF. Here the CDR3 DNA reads TGTGCCAGCAGTGAAGGCCGACCCTTGAACACCGGGGAGCTGTTTTTT.

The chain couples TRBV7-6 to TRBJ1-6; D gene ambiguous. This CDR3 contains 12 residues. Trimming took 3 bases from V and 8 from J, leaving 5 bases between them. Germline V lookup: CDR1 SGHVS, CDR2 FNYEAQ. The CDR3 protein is CASSFYDSPLHF. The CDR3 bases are TGTGCCAGCAGCTTTTATGATTCACCCCTCCACTTT.

As DNA, the CDR3 is TGTGCCAGCAGAACTAGCGGTTACGAGCAGTACTTC. This encodes CASRTSGYEQYF. This chain joins TRBV6-1 and TRBJ2-7, with 8 bases fitting TRBD2. Germline CDR1 and CDR2: MNHNS and SASEGT. The CDR3 spans 12 residues. The V gene end was trimmed by 6 bases and the J gene end by 4 bases; junction bases not matched to a gene: 2.